Listed here are 16 T cell receptor beta chains from one sample, sequenced in a study of blood T cells in healthy people across ages. Using a J-beta primer mix together with a sample-barcoded 5' primer, a second PCR was run for roughly 6 to 11 cycles. TCRdb recomputed calls from the 5' RACE reads with MiXCR, one row per CDR3 protein. This sample carries about 930,000 distinct CDR3 sequences, about 29% of them seen once, and the ten largest clones take about 10%. The sample also formed part of further work on T cells of mothers and their children.

The material sequenced was blood. The receptors come from a middle-aged woman in good health.

Of note for this clonotype: A much larger clone lies a single base off, so this may be a read error. This sequence joins TRBV25-1 and TRBJ2-7; TRBD1 agrees at 7 bases. The ends lost 3 bases at V and 7 bases at J; junction bases unmatched: 15. Germline CDR1 MGHDK, CDR2 SYGVNS. The CDR3 sequence is 16 residues long. CDR3 sequence reads: CASSDPTGNSYNEQYF. As DNA, the CDR3 is TGTGCCAGCAGTGACCCGACAGGGAACTCCTACAATGAGCAGTACTTC.

V gene TRBV6-5 combines with J gene TRBJ1-1, with 7 bases that match TRBD1. The ends lost 1 base at V and 0 bases at J; junction bases unmatched: 8. The CDR3 has 17 amino acids. The V gene's germline CDR1 is MNHEY and CDR2 SVGAGI. The CDR3 bases are TGTGCCAGCAGTTACTGGGGACCTAGGGGGCTGAACACTGAAGCTTTCTTT. Translation gives CASSYWGPRGLNTEAFF.

This clonotype has only a few counts. The chain has TRBV12-3 or TRBV12-4 and TRBJ2-2, with unresolved D. This CDR3 has 15 residues. Trimming removed 3 bases from V and 1 base from J, with 9 bases in between. In nucleotides, the CDR3 is TGTGCCAGCAGTTTCAGGACGGTGAACACCGGGGAGCTGTTTTTT. Protein sequence: CASSFRTVNTGELFF.

The rearrangement joins TRBV2 to TRBJ2-3, with D unclear. The CDR3 is 11 amino acids. The V end lost 11 bases, the J end lost 1 base, and 7 bases lay between the germline ends. Germline loops: CDR1 SNHLY, CDR2 FYNNEI. CDR3 amino acids: CAQQGTDTQYF. In DNA form, the CDR3 reads TGTGCCCAGCAGGGCACAGATACGCAGTATTTT.

This chain uses TRBV6-5 with TRBJ2-7; D uncertain. Germline V gene sequence: CDR1 MNHEY, CDR2 SVGAGI. The CDR3 is 15 residues long. Trimming took off 6 bases at V and 6 bases at J, with 21 bases between the two ends. Here the CDR3 DNA reads TGTGCCAGCAGGGGGTTTTGGAGCAGGAAGTCCGAGCAGTACTTC. This sequence encodes CASRGFWSRKSEQYF.

The CDR3 region is CATSREAGGMNTEAFF. The CDR3 DNA sequence: TGTGCCACCAGCAGAGAGGCAGGGGGCATGAACACTGAAGCTTTCTTT. V gene TRBV15 combines with J gene TRBJ1-1; 8 nucleotides agree with TRBD1. There are 16 residues in the CDR3. Germline CDR1 reads LNHNV; CDR2 reads YYDKDF (reference sequence). Trimming cost V 0 bases and J 0 bases; bases outside gene matches: 3.

The rearrangement uses TRBV7-2 and TRBJ2-7, with TRBD2 matching 12 bases. V shed 8 bases and J 7 bases; nucleotides not matched to a gene: 6. The CDR3 runs to 13 residues. Germline assignment: CDR1 SGHTA and CDR2 FQGNSA. The DNA of the CDR3 is TGTGCCAGCCGGACTAGCGGGGCCAATGAGCAGTACTTC. Amino acids: CASRTSGANEQYF.

Concerning this clonotype itself: The CDR3 carries no conserved terminal phenylalanine or tryptophan, so it likely arises from a read error. The gene calls are TRBV2 and TRBJ2-1, with D hard to call. The CDR3 has 14 amino acids. Trimming removed 3 bases at V and 10 bases at J, with 16 bases between. Germline assignment: CDR1 SNHLY and CDR2 FYNNEI. This CDR3 is CASSDKRPGREQFV. CDR3 coding DNA: TGTGCCAGCAGTGATAAACGGCCCGGTCGGGAGCAGTTCGTC.

With respect to this clonotype: A much larger clone differs from this one at a single base, so this may be a read error. This chain links TRBV10-3 with TRBJ2-7, with D perhaps TRBD1 or TRBD2 (5 bases each). Per germline, CDR1 ENHRY and CDR2 SYGVKD. The CDR3 extends over 13 amino acids. Written as DNA, the CDR3 is TGTGTCATCTCTGACAGTGGGGGCTACGAGCAGTACTTC. This encodes CVISDSGGYEQYF.

The V call is TRBV27, the J call TRBJ2-3, with 16 bases lining up with TRBD2. This CDR3 has 18 residues. Looked up from germline, CDR1 is MNHEY and CDR2 is SMNVEV (reference sequence). V lost 6 bases and J lost 4; bases outside the gene matches: 10. CDR3 in DNA: TGTGCCAGCAGGATACCGGGACTAGCGGGGGGGTTTTCAGATACGCAGTATTTT. It codes for CASRIPGLAGGFSDTQYF.

The CDR3 bases are TGTGCCAGCAGTTACGGGGTCCTTACCTACGAGCAGTACTTC. It is translated as CASSYGVLTYEQYF. The chain combines TRBV6-2 or TRBV6-3 with TRBJ2-7; D is undetermined. The CDR3 covers 14 residues. In germline, CDR1 is MNHEY, CDR2 SVGEGT. V was shortened by 2 bases and J by 2 bases, with 10 bases between the two germline ends.

The sample holds many counts of this clonotype. The rearrangement uses TRBV29-1 and TRBJ1-2; D gene ambiguous. Looked up from germline, CDR1 is SQVTM and CDR2 is ANQGSEA. The CDR3 consists of 12 residues. Between the trimmed V and J ends, which lost 3 bases and 2 bases, there was a span of 7 bases. CDR3 bases: TGCAGCGTTGAGGCAGAGAACTATGGCTACACCTTC. Amino acids: CSVEAENYGYTF. Based on the CDR3 plus reference TRBV29-1 and TRBJ1-2, the full variable domain is SAVISQKPSRDICQRGTSLTIQCQVDSQVTMMFWYRQQPGQSLTLIATANQGSEATYESGFVIDKFPISRPNLTFSTLTVSNMSPEDSSIYLCSVEAENYGYTFGSGTRLTVV.

This clonotype was detected only a few times. This rearrangement joins TRBV7-2 to TRBJ2-5; 15 bases match TRBD2. CDR1 SGHTA and CDR2 FQGNSA come from the germline V gene. The CDR3 is made up of 18 amino acids. V was pared by 3 bases and J by 5 bases, with 10 bases of the junction left unmatched. This CDR3 reads CASSFSGLAGGPRETQYF. The CDR3 DNA reads TGTGCCAGCAGCTTCTCGGGACTAGCGGGGGGCCCCAGGGAGACCCAGTACTTC. Full variable domain (remainder filled in from reference TRBV7-2 and TRBJ2-5): GAGVSQSPSNKVTEKGKDVELRCDPISGHTALYWYRQSLGQGLEFLIYFQGNSAPDKSGLPSDRFSAERTGGSVSTLTIQRTQQEDSAVYLCASSFSGLAGGPRETQYFGPGTRLLVL.

The chain recombines TRBV12-3 or TRBV12-4 with TRBJ1-5; D gene unclear. Deletions cut 5 bases from V and 6 bases from J, with 17 bases between. The CDR3 runs 15 residues. The CDR3 nucleotides are TGTGCCAGCAGTCGATCTGGCCCGGTGGGTCAGCCCCAGCATTTT. Its translation is CASSRSGPVGQPQHF.

This clonotype was observed many times. The chain uses TRBV7-9 and TRBJ1-6, with D perhaps matching TRBD1 (5 bases). CDR1 and CDR2 from the germline V gene are SEHNR and FQNEAQ (reference sequence). CDR3 size: 14 residues. The V and J ends lost 7 bases and 5 bases respectively, with 12 bases between them. The CDR3 protein is CASTRAGDNSPLHF. In nucleotides, the CDR3 is TGTGCCAGCACCCGAGCGGGGGATAATTCACCCCTCCACTTT. The whole variable domain, filled in from reference TRBV7-9 and TRBJ1-6, reads DTGVSQNPRHKITKRGQNVTFRCDPISEHNRLYWYRQTLGQGPEFLTYFQNEAQLEKSRLLSDRFSAERPKGSFSTLEIQRTEQGDSAMYLCASTRAGDNSPLHFGNGTRLTVT.

This clonotype showed up many times. The chain uses TRBV20-1 and TRBJ1-2; D gene uncertain. The CDR3 totals 13 residues. The germline CDR1 and CDR2 sequences are DFQATT and SNEGSKA (reference sequence). Deletions cut 0 bases from V and 2 bases from J, with 7 bases between. CDR3: CSARDHKNYGYTF. The CDR3 nucleotides read TGCAGTGCTAGAGATCACAAGAACTATGGCTACACCTTC.